The rows below give T cell receptor beta chains drawn from one sample of a study of shared clonotypes between healthy human individuals. Sequencing was performed with immunoSEQ multiplex PCR; in TCRdb, only in-frame clones are kept and a portion is missing. Of over 1.4 million clones in the sample, about 96% were seen once. The sample was naive CD4+ T cells sorted from blood. All receptors derive from a man aged 25-45 years in good health. The CDR3 runs from the conserved cysteine through the conserved F or W. The D gene is left open where the match is weak. Rows may omit the clone size; those that give it use once, few, many or a size class.

D gene | J gene | clone size | V gene | CDR3 DNA | CDR3 protein
. | TRBJ2-7 | . | TRBV14 | TGTGCCAGCAGTCTCAGCTACGAGCAGTACTTC | CASSLSYEQYF
. | TRBJ2-7 | . | TRBV15 | TGTGCCACCAGCTTAGAGCCATGGTCAGGGACAACCTACGAGCAGTACTTC | CATSLEPWSGTTYEQYF
. | TRBJ2-3 | . | TRBV5-4 | TGTGCCAGCAGCTCCATCACGAGTAGCGGTAACACAGATACGCAGTATTTT | CASSSITSSGNTDTQYF
TRBD1 | TRBJ2-7 | . | TRBV19 | TGTGCCAGTAGTATCCTAGGACAGGGGGCATCCGAGCAGTACTTC | CASSILGQGASEQYF
TRBD2 | TRBJ2-7 | . | TRBV27 | TGTGCCAGCAGAACCAGACCTTCTAGCGGCCTCTACGAGCAGTACTTC | CASRTRPSSGLYEQYF
. | TRBJ2-2 | . | TRBV18 | TGTGCCAGCTCACCACCGACTAGTAATGCCGGGGAGCTGTTTTTT | CASSPPTSNAGELFF
. | TRBJ2-1 | . | TRBV6-1 | TGTGCCAGCAGTGATAGAGCGGGCGGAGCTGGGAGGGGGTCCTACAATGAGCAGTTCTTC | CASSDRAGGAGRGSYNEQFF
. | TRBJ1-1 | . | TRBV7-2 | TGTGCCAGCAGCTTAGCGAGAGGACGGGGGGGGTGGACTGAAGCTTTCTTT | CASSLARGRGGWTEAFF
. | TRBJ2-2 | . | TRBV28 | TGTGCCAGCAGTTCGCCGGGTCTAGCAGCGAACACCGGGGAGCTGTTTTTT | CASSSPGLAANTGELFF
. | TRBJ2-7 | . | TRBV6-6 | TGTGCCAGCAGTGTCCAGGGGATCTACGAGCAGTACTTC | CASSVQGIYEQYF
. | TRBJ2-2 | . | TRBV25-1 | TGTGCCAGCAGTGGACAGACAGTCTTCACCGGGGAGCTGTTTTTT | CASSGQTVFTGELFF
TRBD2 | TRBJ2-2 | few | TRBV5-4 | TGTGCCAGCAGCTATCCACTAGCGGGAGGGGCCGGGGAGCTGTTTTTT | CASSYPLAGGAGELFF
. | TRBJ1-2 | . | TRBV10-2 | TGCGCCAGCAGTGAAAAACAGATTTATGGCTACACCTTC | CASSEKQIYGYTF
. | TRBJ2-7 | . | TRBV25-1 | TGTGCCAGCAGTAGGCAGCTGAGCTCCTACGAGCAGTACTTC | CASSRQLSSYEQYF
. | TRBJ2-2 | . | TRBV7-9 | TGTGCCAGCAGCTTTTCGAACACCGGGGAGCTGTTTTTT | CASSFSNTGELFF
TRBD1 | TRBJ2-7 | . | TRBV7-2 | TGTGCCAGCAGCTTAGGACAGGGGTTAATCTACGAGCAGTACTTC | CASSLGQGLIYEQYF
. | TRBJ2-7 | . | TRBV19 | TGTGCCAGTAGTAGACAAAGGACCTACGAGCAGTACTTC | CASSRQRTYEQYF
. | TRBJ2-1 | . | TRBV5-4 | TGTGCCAGCAGCTTGAGTGCCCGATCCTACAATGAGCAGTTCTTC | CASSLSARSYNEQFF
. | TRBJ2-5 | . | TRBV10-1 | TGCGCCAGCAGTGAGGGTTCCGGGACAACTCAAGAGACCCAGTACTTC | CASSEGSGTTQETQYF
. | TRBJ2-3 | . | TRBV29-1 | TGCAGCTTCATCCCCTGGGCCGTGGCAGATACGCAGTATTTT | CSFIPWAVADTQYF
. | TRBJ1-2 | . | TRBV28 | TGTGCCAGCAGTTTGGCGATCTATGGCTACACCTTC | CASSLAIYGYTF
TRBD1 | TRBJ2-5 | . | TRBV11-2 | TGTGCCAGCAGCTTCGGGACAGTCCAAGAGACCCAGTACTTC | CASSFGTVQETQYF
TRBD1 | TRBJ2-2 | . | TRBV25-1 | TGTGCCAGCAGCCACAGGGGGCGACCAACCGGGGAGCTGTTTTTT | CASSHRGRPTGELFF
TRBD2 | TRBJ2-1 | . | TRBV7-3 | TGTGCCAGCGGGAGGGCCTCGAATGAGCAGTTCTTC | CASGRASNEQFF
TRBD2 | TRBJ2-7 | . | TRBV5-1 | TGCGCCAGCAGCTCCACTAGCGGGAGTCCCTACGAGCAGTACTTC | CASSSTSGSPYEQYF
. | TRBJ2-3 | once | TRBV18 | TGTGCCAGCTCAACAGGGACAGATACGCAGTATTTT | CASSTGTDTQYF
. | TRBJ1-3 | . | TRBV7-9 | TGTGCCAGCAGCCCCAGGGCCTCTGGAAACACCATATATTTT | CASSPRASGNTIYF
TRBD1 | TRBJ1-4 | . | TRBV6-1 | TGTGCCAGCAGTGAAGACAGGGGGAGAAATGAAAAACTGTTTTTT | CASSEDRGRNEKLFF
. | TRBJ1-2 | . | TRBV2 | TGTGCCGGGAGACAGGCCTCTAACTATGGCTACACCTTC | CAGRQASNYGYTF
. | TRBJ2-7 | . | TRBV18 | TGTGCCAGCTCACCGGGTCAGAAACGGGGTCCAGCCTACGAGCAGTACTTC | CASSPGQKRGPAYEQYF